What follows describes a single T cell receptor beta chain. Antigen specificity is unknown. From germline, CDR1 is LGHNA and CDR2 YNFKEQ. V lost 1 base to trimming and J lost 4 bases; unmatched junction nucleotides: 12. This CDR3 contains 18 residues. Generated by immunoSEQ multiplex PCR, the TCRdb table keeps only in-frame clones and is missing some. The repertoire holds around 120,000 clones, with around nine tenths as singletons. The data belong to a study of graft-versus-host responses after intestinal transplantation. Broader study findings: Recipient marrow held GvH clones, some first seen in ileum or blood.

Specimen: unstimulated CD4+ T cells sorted from spleen or lymph node cells, collected before intestinal transplant. This receptor was taken from a human donor who received an intestinal transplant. The rearrangement uses TRBV4-2 and TRBJ2-3; 9 bases agree with TRBD2. As DNA, the CDR3 is TGTGCCAGCAGCCAAGTGGTGGGGCGGGAGGGCCCCCCAGATACGCAGTATTTT. This encodes CASSQVVGREGPPDTQYF.